This TCR beta chain was found in a study of cytomegalovirus exposure and HLA in healthy donors. Both 60 Vbeta primers and 13 Jbeta primers went into the PCR. TCRdb's copy holds only in-frame clones and misses some; the assay was immunoSEQ multiplex PCR. The sample lists some 140,000 clones, over 60% occurring once. The receptor comes from a male donor in good health and CMV-seropositive. The sequencing input was PBMCs.

In DNA, the CDR3 is TGTGCCAGCAAAGACCGGGACTACTACAATGAGCAGTTCTTC. The encoded protein is CASKDRDYYNEQFF. The chain carries TRBV2 and TRBJ2-1; the match to TRBD2 covers 7 bases. With 7 bases clipped from V and 3 bases from J, the junction kept 6 bases outside the gene matches. Germline assignment: CDR1 SNHLY and CDR2 FYNNEI. There are 14 residues in the CDR3.